This entry is about one TCR beta chain. The CDR3 totals 19 residues. Germline assignment: CDR1 MNHEY and CDR2 SMNVEV (reference sequence). The junction had 21 bases not matched to a gene; V was cut back by 6 bases and J by 5 bases. This entry belongs to a study of blood T cell repertoires in COVID-19. TCRdb keeps only in-frame clones here, not all; method: immunoSEQ multiplex PCR. The profile shows about 190,000 clones, about 88% of them singletons. The chain employs TRBV27 and TRBJ1-4; 7 bases line up with TRBD1. The origin of this receptor is a middle-aged woman who had recovered from COVID-19. Sequencing was carried out using peripheral blood. This chain's CDR3 is CASSLRKGQNPRGNEKLFF. DNA for the CDR3: TGTGCCAGCAGCCTCAGAAAGGGACAGAACCCCCGAGGGAATGAAAAACTGTTTTTT.